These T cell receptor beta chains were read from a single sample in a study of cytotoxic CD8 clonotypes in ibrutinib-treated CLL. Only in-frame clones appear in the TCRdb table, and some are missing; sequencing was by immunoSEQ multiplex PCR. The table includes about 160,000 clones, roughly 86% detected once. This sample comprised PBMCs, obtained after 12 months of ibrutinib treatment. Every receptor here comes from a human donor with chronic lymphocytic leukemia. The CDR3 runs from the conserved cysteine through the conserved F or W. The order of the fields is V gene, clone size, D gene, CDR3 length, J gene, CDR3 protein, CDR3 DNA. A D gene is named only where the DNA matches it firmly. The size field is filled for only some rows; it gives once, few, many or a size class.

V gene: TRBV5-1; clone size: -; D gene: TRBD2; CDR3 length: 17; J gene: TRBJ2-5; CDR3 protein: CASSPGTSGGYQETQYF; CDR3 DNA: TGCGCCAGCAGCCCCGGGACTAGCGGGGGGTACCAAGAGACCCAGTACTTC
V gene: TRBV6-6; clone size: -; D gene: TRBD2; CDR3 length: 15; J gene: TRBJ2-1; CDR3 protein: CASRQSGITYNEQFF; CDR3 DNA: TGTGCCAGCAGACAAAGCGGGATCACCTACAATGAGCAGTTCTTC
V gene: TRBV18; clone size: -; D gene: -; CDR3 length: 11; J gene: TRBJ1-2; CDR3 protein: CASSPVFSYTF; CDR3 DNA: TGTGCCAGCTCACCGGTTTTCAGCTACACCTTC
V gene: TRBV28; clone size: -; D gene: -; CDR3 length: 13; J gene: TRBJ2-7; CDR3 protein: CASSLSRPGEQYF; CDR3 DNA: TGTGCCAGCAGTTTATCCCGGCCAGGCGAGCAGTACTTC
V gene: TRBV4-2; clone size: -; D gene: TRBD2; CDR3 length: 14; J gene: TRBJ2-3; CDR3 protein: CASSQLSLAGEAYF; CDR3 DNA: TGTGCCAGCAGCCAACTTTCACTAGCGGGGGAAGCGTATTTT
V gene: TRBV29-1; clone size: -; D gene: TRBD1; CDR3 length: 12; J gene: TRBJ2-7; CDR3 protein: CSVGQGAYEQYF; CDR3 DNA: TGCAGCGTCGGACAGGGGGCCTACGAGCAGTACTTC
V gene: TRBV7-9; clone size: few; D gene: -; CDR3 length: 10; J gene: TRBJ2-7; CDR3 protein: CASSPSEQYF; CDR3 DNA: TGTGCCAGCAGCCCCAGCGAGCAGTACTTC
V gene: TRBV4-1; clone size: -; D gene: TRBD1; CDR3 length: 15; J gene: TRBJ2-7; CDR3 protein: CASSQGRGQHYEQYF; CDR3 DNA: TGCGCCAGCAGCCAAGGTAGGGGACAGCACTACGAGCAGTACTTC
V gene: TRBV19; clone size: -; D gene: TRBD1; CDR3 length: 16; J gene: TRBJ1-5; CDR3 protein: CASRLEGGTVNQPQHF; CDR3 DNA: TGTGCCAGTAGGCTAGAGGGGGGGACAGTCAATCAGCCCCAGCATTTT
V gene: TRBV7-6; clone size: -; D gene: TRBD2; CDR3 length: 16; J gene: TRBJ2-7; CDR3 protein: CANKTSGGADWPEQYF; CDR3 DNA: TGTGCCAACAAGACTAGCGGGGGGGCAGATTGGCCCGAGCAGTACTTC
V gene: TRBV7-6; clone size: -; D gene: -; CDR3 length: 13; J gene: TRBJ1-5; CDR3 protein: CASSGGRNQPQHF; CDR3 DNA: TGTGCCAGCAGTGGGGGACGCAATCAGCCCCAGCATTTT
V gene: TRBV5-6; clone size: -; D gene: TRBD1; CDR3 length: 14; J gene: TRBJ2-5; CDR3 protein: CASSSGQGMETQYF; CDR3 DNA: TGTGCCAGCAGCTCCGGACAGGGGATGGAGACCCAGTACTTC
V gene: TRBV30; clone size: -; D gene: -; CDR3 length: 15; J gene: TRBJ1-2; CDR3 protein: CAWSTRTVTNYGYTF; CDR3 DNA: TGTGCCTGGAGTACGCGGACAGTGACTAACTATGGCTACACCTTC
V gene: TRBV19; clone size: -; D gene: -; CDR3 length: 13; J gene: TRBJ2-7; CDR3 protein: CASRPSGTGEQYF; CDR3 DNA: TGTGCCAGTAGACCCTCAGGGACGGGCGAGCAGTACTTC
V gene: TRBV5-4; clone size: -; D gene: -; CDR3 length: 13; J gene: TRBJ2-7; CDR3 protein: CASSQDRRYEQYF; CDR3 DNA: TGCGCCAGCAGCCAAGATAGGAGGTACGAGCAGTACTTC
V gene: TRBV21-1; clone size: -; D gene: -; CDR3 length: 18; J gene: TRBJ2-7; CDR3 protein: CASSKAARDSGIGYEQYF; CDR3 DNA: TGTGCCAGCAGCAAAGCGGCCCGGGACTCAGGGATCGGCTACGAGCAGTACTTC
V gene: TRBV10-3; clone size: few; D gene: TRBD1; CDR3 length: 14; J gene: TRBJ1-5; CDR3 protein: CAISGTGLNQPQHF; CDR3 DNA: TGTGCCATCAGTGGGACAGGGCTCAATCAGCCCCAGCATTTT
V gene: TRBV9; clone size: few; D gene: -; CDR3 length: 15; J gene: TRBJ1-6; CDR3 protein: CASSVEARENSPLHF; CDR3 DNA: TGTGCCAGCAGCGTAGAGGCGAGGGAAAATTCACCCCTCCACTTT
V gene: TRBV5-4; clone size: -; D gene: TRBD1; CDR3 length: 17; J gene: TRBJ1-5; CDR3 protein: CASRSIIRDRGNQPQHF; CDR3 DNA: TGTGCCAGCAGGTCTATTATCCGGGACAGGGGCAATCAGCCCCAGCATTTT
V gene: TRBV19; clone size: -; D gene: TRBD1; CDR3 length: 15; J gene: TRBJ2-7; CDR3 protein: CASSNSGTGSYEQYF; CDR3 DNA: TGTGCCAGTAGTAACTCCGGGACAGGCTCCTACGAGCAGTACTTC
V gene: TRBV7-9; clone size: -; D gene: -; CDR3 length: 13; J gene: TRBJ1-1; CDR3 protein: CASSINGYTEAFF; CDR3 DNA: TGTGCCAGCAGTATTAATGGGTACACTGAAGCTTTCTTT
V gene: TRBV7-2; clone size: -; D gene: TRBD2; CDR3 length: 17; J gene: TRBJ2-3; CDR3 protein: CASSLGGSGLYTDTQYF; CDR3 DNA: TGTGCCAGCAGCCTCGGGGGGTCGGGACTTTACACAGATACGCAGTATTTT
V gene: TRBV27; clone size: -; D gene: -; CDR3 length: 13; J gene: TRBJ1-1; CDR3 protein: CASSIQGANELFF; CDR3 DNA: TGTGCCAGCAGCATACAGGGAGCCAATGAGCTTTTCTTT
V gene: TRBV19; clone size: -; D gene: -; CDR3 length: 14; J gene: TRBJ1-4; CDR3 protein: CASSTVATNEKLFF; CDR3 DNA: TGTGCCAGTAGTACAGTTGCAACTAATGAAAAACTGTTTTTT
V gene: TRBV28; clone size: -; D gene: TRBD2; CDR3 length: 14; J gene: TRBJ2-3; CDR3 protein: CASSWGGFTDTQYF; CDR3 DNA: TGTGCCAGCAGCTGGGGGGGTTTCACAGATACGCAGTATTTT
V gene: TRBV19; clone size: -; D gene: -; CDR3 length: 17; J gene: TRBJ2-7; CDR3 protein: CASSISGLPERSYEQYF; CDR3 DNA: TGTGCCAGTAGTATCTCCGGACTACCCGAGCGGTCCTACGAGCAGTACTTC
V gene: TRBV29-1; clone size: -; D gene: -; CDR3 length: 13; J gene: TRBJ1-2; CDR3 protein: CSVAEGYNYGYTF; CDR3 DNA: TGCAGCGTTGCCGAGGGGTACAACTATGGCTACACCTTC
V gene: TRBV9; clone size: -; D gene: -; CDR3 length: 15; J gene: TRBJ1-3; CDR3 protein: CASSVGQTSGNTIYF; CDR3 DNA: TGTGCCAGCAGCGTAGGACAGACCTCTGGAAACACCATATATTTT
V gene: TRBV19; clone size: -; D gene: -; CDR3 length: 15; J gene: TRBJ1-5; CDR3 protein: CASSIQVAVYQPQHF; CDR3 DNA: TGTGCCAGTAGTATTCAGGTGGCGGTCTATCAGCCCCAGCATTTT
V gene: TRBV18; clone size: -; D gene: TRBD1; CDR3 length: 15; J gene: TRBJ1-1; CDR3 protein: CASSPSGTGGRGAFF; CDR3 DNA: TGTGCCAGCTCACCTTCCGGGACAGGGGGCCGGGGAGCTTTCTTT
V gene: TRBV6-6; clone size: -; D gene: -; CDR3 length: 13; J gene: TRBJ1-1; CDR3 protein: CASSYRTNTEAFF; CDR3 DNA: TGTGCCAGCAGTTACCGTACTAACACTGAAGCTTTCTTT
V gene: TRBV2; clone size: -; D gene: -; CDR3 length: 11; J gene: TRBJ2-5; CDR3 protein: CASSERETQYF; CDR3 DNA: TGTGCCAGCAGTGAACGGGAGACCCAGTACTTC
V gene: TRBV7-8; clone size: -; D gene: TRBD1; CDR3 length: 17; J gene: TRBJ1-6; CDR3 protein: CASSFSPMDRGSSPLHF; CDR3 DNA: TGTGCCAGCAGCTTCTCGCCCATGGACAGGGGCTCTTCACCCCTCCACTTT
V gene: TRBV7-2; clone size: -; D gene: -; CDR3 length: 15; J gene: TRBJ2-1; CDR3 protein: CASSRDLLYSNEQFF; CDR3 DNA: TGTGCCAGCAGCCGGGACTTACTCTACAGCAATGAGCAGTTCTTC
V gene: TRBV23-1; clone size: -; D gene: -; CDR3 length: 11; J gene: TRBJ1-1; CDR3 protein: CANLRTDEAFF; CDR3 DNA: TGCGCCAACTTGCGGACCGACGAAGCTTTCTTT
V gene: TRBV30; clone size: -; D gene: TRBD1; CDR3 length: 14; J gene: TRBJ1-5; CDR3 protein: CAWSIGTANQPQHF; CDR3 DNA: TGTGCCTGGAGTATCGGGACAGCTAATCAGCCCCAGCATTTT
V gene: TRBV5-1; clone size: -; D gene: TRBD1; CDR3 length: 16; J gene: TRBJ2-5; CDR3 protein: CASSLDRGRGQETQYF; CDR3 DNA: TGCGCCAGCAGCCTGGACAGGGGGCGAGGTCAAGAGACCCAGTACTTC
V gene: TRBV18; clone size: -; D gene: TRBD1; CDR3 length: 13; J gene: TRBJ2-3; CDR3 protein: CASDRGRTDTQYF; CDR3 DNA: TGTGCCAGCGACAGGGGGCGGACAGATACGCAGTATTTT
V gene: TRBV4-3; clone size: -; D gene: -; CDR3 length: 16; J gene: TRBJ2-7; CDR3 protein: CASSLGRGASSYEQYF; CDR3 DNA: TGCGCCAGCAGCCTCGGGCGAGGGGCTAGCTCCTACGAGCAGTACTTC
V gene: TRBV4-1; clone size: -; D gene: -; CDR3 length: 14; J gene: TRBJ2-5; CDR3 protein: CASSQGGPQETQYF; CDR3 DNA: TGCGCCAGCAGCCAAGGGGGACCACAAGAGACCCAGTACTTC
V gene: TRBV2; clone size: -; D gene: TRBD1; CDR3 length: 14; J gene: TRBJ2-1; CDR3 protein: CASTRQGSYNEQFF; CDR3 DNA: TGTGCCAGTACGAGACAGGGTTCCTACAATGAGCAGTTCTTC
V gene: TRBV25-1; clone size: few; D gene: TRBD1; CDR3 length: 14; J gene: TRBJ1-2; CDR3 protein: CASSGRQGLMGYTF; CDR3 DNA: TGTGCCAGCAGTGGACGACAGGGACTTATGGGCTACACCTTC
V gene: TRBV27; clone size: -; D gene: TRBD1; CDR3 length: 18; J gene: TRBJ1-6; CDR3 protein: CASSTTPYSGQGGSPLHF; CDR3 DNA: TGTGCCAGCAGTACGACGCCCTATTCGGGACAGGGGGGTTCACCCCTCCACTTT
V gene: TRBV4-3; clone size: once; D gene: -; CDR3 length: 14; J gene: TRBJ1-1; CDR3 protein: CASSQDRGVTEAFF; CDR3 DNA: TGCGCCAGCAGCCAAGATAGAGGGGTCACTGAAGCTTTCTTT
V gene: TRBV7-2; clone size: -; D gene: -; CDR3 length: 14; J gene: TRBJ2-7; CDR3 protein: CASSPQLQGGEQYF; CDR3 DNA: TGTGCCAGCAGCCCGCAGCTACAGGGAGGCGAGCAGTACTTC
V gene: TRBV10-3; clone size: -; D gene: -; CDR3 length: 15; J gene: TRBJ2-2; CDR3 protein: CAISGEAGVAGELFF; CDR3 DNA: TGTGCCATCAGTGGGGAGGCAGGCGTCGCCGGGGAGCTGTTTTTT
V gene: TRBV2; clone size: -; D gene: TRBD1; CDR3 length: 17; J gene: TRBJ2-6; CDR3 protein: CASTVGTGRSGANVLTF; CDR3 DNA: TGTGCCAGCACGGTAGGGACAGGGCGGTCTGGGGCCAACGTCCTGACTTTC
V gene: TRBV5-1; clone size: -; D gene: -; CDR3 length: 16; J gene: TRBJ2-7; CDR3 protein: CASSLGVGSGTYEQYF; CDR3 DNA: TGCGCCAGCAGCTTGGGGGTGGGATCGGGGACCTACGAGCAGTACTTC
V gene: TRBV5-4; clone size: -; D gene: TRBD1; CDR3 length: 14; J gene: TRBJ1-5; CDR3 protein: CASSVTGARQPQHF; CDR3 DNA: TGTGCCAGCAGCGTTACAGGGGCTCGTCAGCCCCAGCATTTT
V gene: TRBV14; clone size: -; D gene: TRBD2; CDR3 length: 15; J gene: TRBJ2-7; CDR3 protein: CASSRAGTTYYEQYF; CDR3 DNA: TGTGCCAGCAGCCGGGCCGGGACTACATACTACGAGCAGTACTTC
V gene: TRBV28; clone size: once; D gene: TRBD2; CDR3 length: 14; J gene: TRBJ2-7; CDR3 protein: CASILTRGVYEQYF; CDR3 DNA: TGTGCCAGCATCCTCACGCGGGGGGTCTACGAGCAGTACTTC
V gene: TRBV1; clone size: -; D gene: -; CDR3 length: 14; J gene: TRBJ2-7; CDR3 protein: CTSSQGGTDYEQYF; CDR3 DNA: TGCACCAGCAGCCAGGGCGGGACAGACTACGAGCAGTACTTC
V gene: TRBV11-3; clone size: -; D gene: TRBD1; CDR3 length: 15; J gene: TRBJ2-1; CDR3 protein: CASSSAGTGLNEQFF; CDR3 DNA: TGTGCCAGCAGCTCCGCCGGGACAGGCCTCAATGAGCAGTTCTTC
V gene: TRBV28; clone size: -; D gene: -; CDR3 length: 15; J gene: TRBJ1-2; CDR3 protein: CASSSPGQGNYGYTF; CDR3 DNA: TGTGCCAGCAGTTCTCCGGGGCAGGGCAACTATGGCTACACCTTC